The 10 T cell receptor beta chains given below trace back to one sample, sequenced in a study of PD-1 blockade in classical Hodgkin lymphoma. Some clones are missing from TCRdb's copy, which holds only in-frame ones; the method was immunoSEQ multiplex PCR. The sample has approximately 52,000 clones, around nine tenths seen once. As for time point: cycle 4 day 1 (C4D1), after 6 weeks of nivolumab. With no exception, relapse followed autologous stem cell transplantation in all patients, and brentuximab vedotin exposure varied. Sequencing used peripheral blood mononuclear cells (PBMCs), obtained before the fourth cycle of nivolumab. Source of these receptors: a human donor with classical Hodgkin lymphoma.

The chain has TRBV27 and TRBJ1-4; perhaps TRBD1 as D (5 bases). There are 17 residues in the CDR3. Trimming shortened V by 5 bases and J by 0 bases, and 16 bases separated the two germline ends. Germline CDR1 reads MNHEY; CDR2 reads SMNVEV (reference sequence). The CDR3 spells CASSNRQGIATNEKLFF. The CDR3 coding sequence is TGTGCCAGCAGTAATCGTCAGGGAATCGCAACTAATGAAAAACTGTTTTTT.

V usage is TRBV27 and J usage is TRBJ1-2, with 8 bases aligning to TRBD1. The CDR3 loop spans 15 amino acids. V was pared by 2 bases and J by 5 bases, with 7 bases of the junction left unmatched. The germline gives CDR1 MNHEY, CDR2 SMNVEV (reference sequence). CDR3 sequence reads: CASSLGGQGEYGYTF. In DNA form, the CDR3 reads TGTGCCAGCAGTTTAGGTGGACAGGGAGAGTATGGCTACACCTTC.

CDR3 region: CASSYGPQGAEAFF. The CDR3 DNA is TGTGCCAGCAGTTACGGCCCTCAAGGCGCTGAAGCTTTCTTT. The chain combines TRBV6-6 with TRBJ1-1; D not resolved. The length of the CDR3 is 14 residues. Trimming removed 2 bases at V and 6 bases at J, with 13 bases between. Germline CDR1 reads MNHNY; CDR2 reads SVGAGI (reference sequence).

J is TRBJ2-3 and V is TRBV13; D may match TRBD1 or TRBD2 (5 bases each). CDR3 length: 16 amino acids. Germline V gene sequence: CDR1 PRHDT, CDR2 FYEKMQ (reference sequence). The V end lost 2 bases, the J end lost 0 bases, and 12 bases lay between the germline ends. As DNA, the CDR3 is TGTGCCAGCAGCTTAAGTGGGACCTTAAGCACAGATACGCAGTATTTT. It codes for CASSLSGTLSTDTQYF.

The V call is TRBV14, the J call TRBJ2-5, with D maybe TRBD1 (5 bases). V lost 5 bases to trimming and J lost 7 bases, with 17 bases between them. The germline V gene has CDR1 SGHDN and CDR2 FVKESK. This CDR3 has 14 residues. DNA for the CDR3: TGTGCCAGCAGCAGGGGAAGCCCGGCAAGGACCCAGTACTTC. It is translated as CASSRGSPARTQYF.

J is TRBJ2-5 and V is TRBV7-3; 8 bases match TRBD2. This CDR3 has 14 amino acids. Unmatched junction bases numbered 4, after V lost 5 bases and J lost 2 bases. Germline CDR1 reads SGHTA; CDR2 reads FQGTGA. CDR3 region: CASSRAGGQETQYF. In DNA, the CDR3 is TGTGCCAGCAGCCGGGCGGGGGGACAAGAGACCCAGTACTTC. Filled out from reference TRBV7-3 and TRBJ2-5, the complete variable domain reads GAGVSQTPSNKVTEKGKYVELRCDPISGHTALYWYRQSLGQGPEFLIYFQGTGAADDSGLPNDRFFAVRPEGSVSTLKIQRTERGDSAVYLCASSRAGGQETQYFGPGTRLLVL.

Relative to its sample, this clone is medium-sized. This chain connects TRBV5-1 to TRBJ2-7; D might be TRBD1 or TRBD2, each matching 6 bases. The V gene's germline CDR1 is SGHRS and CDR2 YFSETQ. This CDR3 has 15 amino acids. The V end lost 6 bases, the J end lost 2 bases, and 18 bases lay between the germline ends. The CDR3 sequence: CASTLASGGAYEQYF. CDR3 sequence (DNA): TGCGCCAGCACCCTAGCCTCCGGGGGCGCCTACGAGCAGTACTTC.

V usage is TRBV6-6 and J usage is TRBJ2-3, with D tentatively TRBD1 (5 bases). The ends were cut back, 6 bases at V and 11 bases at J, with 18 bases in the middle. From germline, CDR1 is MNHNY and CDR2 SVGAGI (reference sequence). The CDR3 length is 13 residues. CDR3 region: CASRTASDVGQYF. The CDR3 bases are TGTGCCAGCAGGACAGCCAGCGACGTGGGGCAGTATTTT.

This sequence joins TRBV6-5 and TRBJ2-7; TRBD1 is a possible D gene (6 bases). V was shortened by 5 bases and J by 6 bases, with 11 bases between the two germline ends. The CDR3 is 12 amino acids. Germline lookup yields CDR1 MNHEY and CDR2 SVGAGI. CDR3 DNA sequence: TGTGCCAGCAGTCCTAGGGGGTTCGAGCAGTACTTC. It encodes CASSPRGFEQYF.

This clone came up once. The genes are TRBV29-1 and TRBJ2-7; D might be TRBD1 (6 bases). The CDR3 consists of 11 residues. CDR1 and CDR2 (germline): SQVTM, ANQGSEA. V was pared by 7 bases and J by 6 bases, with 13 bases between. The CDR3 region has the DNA TGCAGCGGGAATAGGGGGAGCGAGCAGTACTTC. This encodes CSGNRGSEQYF.